This T cell receptor beta chain appears in the sequencing data of a study of blood T cell repertoires in COVID-19. Study summary: Sites in the United States, Italy and Spain provided acute and convalescent COVID-19 samples. Nucleic acid was either cDNA or gDNA, and it came from T cells, B-cell-depleted T cells, or PBMCs.

In the authors' workflow: Counts of nucleated cells, estimated from reference gene primer amplification, were obtained. The method was immunoSEQ multiplex PCR; TCRdb's version includes in-frame clones alone and lacks a portion of them. V, J and clone size derive from that table, while D and trimming were established from the DNA sequence. Among roughly 160,000 clones listed, 80% to 90% were seen once. This clone was seen only once. The germline gives CDR1 MDHEN, CDR2 SYDVKM. V dropped 8 bases and J dropped 2 bases, with 10 bases sitting between them. This CDR3 is 12 amino acids long. Sequencing was performed on peripheral blood. The rearrangement uses TRBV28 and TRBJ2-7, with D possibly matching TRBD1 (6 bases). This clonotype originated in an older woman who had recovered from COVID-19. In nucleotides, the CDR3 is TGTGCCAGCGGAACAGGGCCCTACGAGCAGTACTTC. Protein sequence: CASGTGPYEQYF.